This TCR beta chain was retrieved from a study of T-cell reconstitution after alpha-beta-depleted transplantation in children. CDR1 and CDR2 from the germline V gene are DFQATT and SNEGSKA (reference sequence). J was trimmed by 0 bases and V by 4 bases; bases with no gene match: 6. This CDR3 is built from 14 residues. Concerning this clonotype itself: The antigen remains undetermined.

Unique molecular identifiers were built into the TCRbeta library. MiXCR, run by TCRdb on the PCR reads, gives a single entry per CDR3 protein. In the table there are 440,000 or so distinct CDR3 sequences, 43% of which are singletons. Study findings and constraints: The main origin of T-cell counts and diversity one year after transplant was newly produced T cells. Some patients' high day-60 TCRbeta diversity was traced to surviving recipient T cells and thymic progenitors. Expanded clones from the graft, numbering several hundred, reportedly supplied alpha-beta T cells about two months after transplant.

The V gene is TRBV20-1, the J gene TRBJ2-7, with TRBD2 identical over 7 bases. The sample consisted of PBMCs, taken before TCRalphabeta/CD19-depleted stem cell transplant. This TCR was sampled from a girl aged 2-10 years with aplastic anemia, due to receive a stem cell transplant. CDR3 in amino acids: CSAIIAGRSYEQYF. CDR3 sequence (DNA): TGCAGTGCTATAATAGCGGGTCGCTCCTACGAGCAGTACTTC.